Listed here is a single TCR beta chain. Its antigen is unidentified. The data were taken from a study of OX40 agonist ivuxolimab in advanced cancers. Notes on the study in general: In a subset of nonresponders, normalized T-cell clonal expansion was also low. Among T cells, CD8+ cells averaged more expanded clones than CD4+ cells.

Assay used: immunoSEQ multiplex PCR; TCRdb lists only in-frame clones, some missing. The data show around 70,000 clones, approximately 80% seen once. The germline CDR1 and CDR2 sequences are SGHNT and YENEEA. Trimming took off 4 bases at V and 5 bases at J, with 14 bases between the two ends. The CDR3 sequence is 14 residues long. With autoimmune disease history or systemic immunosuppression, patients were excluded. This material consisted of CD4+ or CD8+ T cells sorted from blood, taken in a trial of the OX40 agonist ivuxolimab. The clonotype comes from an adult with an advanced solid tumor such as melanoma, head and neck, liver or kidney cancer. The chain couples TRBV11-3 to TRBJ2-5, with a possible D match to TRBD2 (5 bases). The DNA for the CDR3 is TGTGCCAGCAGCTCCGCCCTCTCGGGGGAGACCCAGTACTTC. It specifies CASSSALSGETQYF.